This T cell receptor beta chain was found in a study of T cells in Graves' hyperthyroidism and ophthalmopathy (dated by TCRdb to between 2018 and 2020). About the study as a whole: Peripheral blood was collected at initial diagnosis, before any treatment. To identify TCR V-J signatures that set the groups apart, the researchers used a discovery cohort of approximately 98 patients, made up of 43 with Graves' ophthalmopathy and about 60 with stable Graves' hyperthyroidism. Whether ophthalmopathy could be predicted prospectively was tested in an independent validation cohort made up of under 20 hyperthyroidism patients plus 17 patients who later progressed to ophthalmopathy. The paper reports TCR Vbeta CDR3 sequencing of 135 peripheral blood samples: fewer than 50 ophthalmopathy, around 80 hyperthyroidism and about 17 progressor patients. The roughly 99 discovery patients were divided at random into training and test sets in a 7:3 ratio. After sampling, hyperthyroidism patients received methimazole starting at 30 mg daily, and ophthalmopathy patients received high-dose intravenous methylprednisolone. The study also compared thyroid tissue and blood T-cell repertoires from over 5 Graves' hyperthyroidism patients. Paper-wide results and their limitations: A 13 V-J signature model separated ophthalmopathy from stable hyperthyroidism, with roughly 88% sensitivity and 81.08% specificity in cross-validation and 80%/75% in testing. Most expanded thyroid clonotypes (frequency above 0.001) were also found in blood, which suggests that blood repertoires may mirror thyroid immune responses. Sample size was not statistically predetermined, and blinding of investigators to group allocation was not performed. In validation, progression to ophthalmopathy was predicted by the model with about 70% sensitivity and roughly 76% specificity, a median of roughly 6 months before onset.

TCR beta CDR3 regions were amplified from RNA transcripts. A first-round RT-PCR of the TCR CDR3 used the HTBI primer set with the Qiagen OneStep RT-PCR kit. The libraries were constructed in a second round of multiplex PCR and then size-selected and purified. The libraries were sequenced on an Illumina HiSeq2000 using paired-end 100 bp reads. Per the authors' processing: SOAPnuke was used to process the raw data, throwing out any read that contained adapters or uncalled bases, had a mean Phred below 15, or lacked an exact constant-primer or identifier match. High-quality paired reads were merged using COPE v1.2.5, and each unique nucleotide sequence was defined as a clonotype. Clonotypes were aligned to IMGT TRBV, TRBD and TRBJ reference segments using MiTCR v1.1. The analysis included only V-J combinations with a frequency above 0.0001, which together covered over 98% of the repertoires. The TCS score was defined as F50 (clonal expansion) divided by E x V (chaos), with BLOSUM62-based TCRdist calculated between CDR3 peptides within each V-J. Welch's t-statistics and random forest reduced 500 to 550 V-J features to about 13, which were used in a naive Bayes classifier (R e1071). The raw public reads went through TCRdb reprocessing: fastp at Q25, MiXCR clone calling, in-frame beta chains kept. Here each entry gathers all rows of one CDR3 protein and keeps the most common genes and DNA. In this record, the V and J calls reflect TCRdb's handling and not the investigators' own analysis. The sample table shows approximately 620,000 distinct CDR3 sequences, and more than 11% are seen once. The ten most abundant clones make up 5.8% of the sample.

Note on this clonotype: The specificity of this receptor is unknown. Per-base quality was not reported, and no clone a single base away is much larger than it.

Hyperthyroidism patients were newly diagnosed, with disease duration under 2 months, and aged 18 to 65 years. Any patient with an uncontrolled infection, another autoimmune disease, pregnancy or lactation was excluded. Diagnoses were established on the basis of clinical symptoms, serum thyroxine and TRAb, thyroid ultrasound, and orbital computed tomography. Blood from progressor patients was drawn when they were first diagnosed with hyperthyroidism, before any ophthalmopathy symptoms appeared. PBMCs were separated from roughly 9.3 ml of fresh peripheral blood using Ficoll-Paque density gradient centrifugation. Patients classed as progressors first received a Graves' hyperthyroidism diagnosis and then went on to develop ophthalmopathy during follow-up. Total RNA was extracted with Trizol reagent, and quality was checked on an Agilent 2100 Bioanalyzer. CDR1 is given as SGHDN and CDR2 as FVKESK, both from the germline V gene. Trimming takes 4 bases from V and 0 bases from J, and the germline ends sit 13 bases apart. CDR3 length: 17 amino acids, cysteine to phenylalanine. Only the CDR3 DNA stays, 51 bases, in frame from base 1.

In this chain, TRBV14 is recombined with TRBJ2-6, with the D gene call left open. The sequenced sample was blood. This receptor was identified in a woman in her 30s with Graves' hyperthyroidism that later progressed to Graves' ophthalmopathy. The CDR3 region reads CASSPNGPISGANVLTF. The DNA reads TGTGCCAGCAGCCCAAACGGGCCTATCTCTGGGGCCAACGTCCTGACTTTC.